This T cell receptor beta chain originates from a study of blood T cell repertoires in COVID-19. Study context: Collection of acute and convalescent COVID-19 samples took place in the United States, Italy and Spain. From T cells, B-cell-depleted T cells, or PBMCs came the material, which was cDNA or gDNA.

V lost 6 bases, J lost 2 bases, and 10 bases lay in between. Per the germline V gene, CDR1 is MNHEY and CDR2 is SVGAGI. This CDR3 has 13 amino acids. Original data processing: It was from reference gene primer amplification that nucleated cell counts were estimated. Libraries were prepared by immunoSEQ multiplex PCR; TCRdb keeps only in-frame clonotypes and omits some of them. V and J calls and clone size come straight from that table; D and trimming were deduced from the DNA. The table includes 55,000 to 65,000 clones, around 80% detected once. The chain is built from TRBV6-5 and TRBJ1-2; D may be TRBD1 (5 bases). The receptor comes from a man between 60 and 75 years old with acute or convalescent COVID-19. Sequencing was done on a sample of peripheral blood. The CDR3: CASSPQENYGYTF. CDR3 nucleotide sequence: TGTGCCAGCAGCCCACAGGAAAACTATGGCTACACCTTC.